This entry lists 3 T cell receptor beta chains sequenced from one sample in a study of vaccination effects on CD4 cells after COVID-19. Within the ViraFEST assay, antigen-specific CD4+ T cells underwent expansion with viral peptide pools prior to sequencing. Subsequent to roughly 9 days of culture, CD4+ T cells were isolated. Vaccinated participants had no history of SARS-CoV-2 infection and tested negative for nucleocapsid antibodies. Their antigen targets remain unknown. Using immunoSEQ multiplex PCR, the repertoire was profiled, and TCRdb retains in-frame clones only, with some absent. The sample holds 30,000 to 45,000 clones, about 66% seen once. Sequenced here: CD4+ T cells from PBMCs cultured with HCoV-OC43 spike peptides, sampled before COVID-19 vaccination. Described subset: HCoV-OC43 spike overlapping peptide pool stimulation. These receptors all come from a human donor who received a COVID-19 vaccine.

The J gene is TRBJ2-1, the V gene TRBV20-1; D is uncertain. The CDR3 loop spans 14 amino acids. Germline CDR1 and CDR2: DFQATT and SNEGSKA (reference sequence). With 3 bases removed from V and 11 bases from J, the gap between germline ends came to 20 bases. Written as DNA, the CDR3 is TGCAGTGCTAGTCTGCAGAATGAGGCCTCTAAGCAGTTCTTC. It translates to CSASLQNEASKQFF.

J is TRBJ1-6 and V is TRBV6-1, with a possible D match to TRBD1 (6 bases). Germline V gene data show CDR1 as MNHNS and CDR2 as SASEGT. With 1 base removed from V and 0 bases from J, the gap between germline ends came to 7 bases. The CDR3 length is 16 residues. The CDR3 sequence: CASSEDRVSYNSPLHF. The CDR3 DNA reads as TGTGCCAGCAGTGAAGACAGGGTCTCCTATAATTCACCCCTCCACTTT.

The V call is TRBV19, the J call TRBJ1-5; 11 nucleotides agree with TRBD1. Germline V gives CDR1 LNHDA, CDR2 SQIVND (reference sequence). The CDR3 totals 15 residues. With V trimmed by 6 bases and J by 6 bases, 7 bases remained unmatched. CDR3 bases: TGTGCCAGTAGCAGGGACAGGGGGTTTGTTCAGCCCCAGCATTTT. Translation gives CASSRDRGFVQPQHF.